Shown below are 6 T cell receptor beta chains from a single sample sequenced in a study of identical twins. TCRdb fed the 5' RACE reads into MiXCR, producing one record per CDR3 protein. This table has about 1.7 million distinct CDR3 sequences, about 32% appearing once. The source material was cord blood. The receptors derive from a newborn girl in good health.

There are a few counts of this clonotype. The chain carries TRBV20-1 and TRBJ1-1; 9 nucleotides align to TRBD1. Germline-derived CDR1 and CDR2 are DFQATT and SNEGSKA (reference sequence). The J segment lost 5 bases and the V segment lost 3 bases, leaving 4 bases of the junction unmatched. CDR3 length: 13 residues. The CDR3 is CSARDRGKTEAFF. CDR3 sequence (DNA): TGCAGTGCTAGGGACAGGGGAAAAACTGAAGCTTTCTTT.

About this clonotype: This may be a read error, as it is one base from a much larger clone. This chain joins TRBV5-1 and TRBJ2-1; D ambiguous. The germline V gene has CDR1 SGHRS and CDR2 YFSETQ. This CDR3 region has 14 residues. The CDR3 loop is CASSPRNRWNGQFF. The CDR3 coding sequence is TGCGCCAGCAGTCCTAGGAACCGCTGGAATGGGCAGTTCTTC.

The chain has TRBV6-5 and TRBJ1-1, with 8 bases aligning to TRBD1. With V trimmed by 0 bases and J by 6 bases, 3 bases remained unmatched. This CDR3 has 14 amino acids. Germline CDR1 MNHEY, CDR2 SVGAGI. This CDR3 reads CASSYSRTGPEAFF. For the CDR3, the DNA is TGTGCCAGCAGTTACTCCCGGACAGGGCCTGAAGCTTTCTTT.

This clonotype has ten or more counts. The CDR3 spells CSAREGSSYNEQFF. Here the CDR3 DNA reads TGCAGTGCTAGAGAGGGGAGCTCCTACAATGAGCAGTTCTTC. This sequence joins TRBV20-1 and TRBJ2-1; D is possibly TRBD2 (5 bases). V was pared by 0 bases and J by 0 bases, with 6 bases between. The length of the CDR3 is 14 residues. The germline V gene has CDR1 DFQATT and CDR2 SNEGSKA (reference sequence).

This clonotype has ten or more counts. This chain uses TRBV20-1 with TRBJ2-4; maybe TRBD2 (6 bases). The CDR3 is 13 amino acids. Trimming shortened V by 1 base and J by 4 bases, and 8 bases separated the two germline ends. Per germline, CDR1 DFQATT and CDR2 SNEGSKA (reference sequence). In DNA form, the CDR3 reads TGCAGTGCTAGAGCGGAGGGGAAAAACATTCAGTACTTC. Its protein product is CSARAEGKNIQYF.

Remarks on this clonotype: A much larger clone lies a single base off, so this may be a read error. The chain has TRBV7-2 and TRBJ2-3; D is undetermined. This CDR3 spans 13 amino acids. From germline, CDR1 is SGHTA and CDR2 FQGNSA. Trimming shortened V by 2 bases and J by 2 bases, and 5 bases separated the two germline ends. The CDR3 loop reads CASSLHYTDTQYF. The CDR3 region has the DNA TGTGCCAGCAGCTTACACTACACAGATACGCAGTATTTT.